The clone carrying this T cell receptor (beta chain) was observed at least ten times. What it binds is not known. This entry comes from a study of blood T cells in healthy people across ages. Study results and limitations: It was not possible, with unsorted PBMCs, to conclusively compare naive and antigen-experienced cells.

Germline lookup yields CDR1 SGHRS and CDR2 YFSETQ. The CDR3 is 13 residues long. V was clipped by 2 bases and J by 5 bases; unmatched bases: 4. A sample-barcoded 5' primer and a J-beta primer mix were used in a second PCR of roughly 6 to 11 cycles. Every molecule of cDNA carried a tag from a template-switch adaptor with 12 random nucleotides. TCRdb ran MiXCR on the 5' RACE reads and lists one entry per CDR3 protein. The table includes approximately 690,000 distinct CDR3 sequences, around 38% detected once. The chain couples TRBV5-1 to TRBJ2-7, with 7 nucleotides matching TRBD2. The TCR comes from a man older than 75 in good health. The sample was blood. The CDR3 sequence is CASSFGTSDEQYF. The CDR3 DNA follows: TGCGCCAGCAGCTTTGGCACTAGCGACGAGCAGTACTTC.